This is a list of T cell receptor beta chains from one sample in a study of cytomegalovirus exposure and HLA in healthy donors. Profiling relied on immunoSEQ multiplex PCR, and the TCRdb table lists in-frame clones only, not all of them. This sample carries some 110,000 clones, with around 6.5% going to the ten biggest clones. The sample comprised PBMCs. All receptors derive from a man in his forties in good health and CMV-seropositive. Each CDR3 is given with its conserved first and last residue. Each record gives: J gene, V gene, D gene, CDR3 length, CDR3 DNA, CDR3 protein. The D gene is left open where the match is weak.

j_call: TRBJ2-1; v_call: TRBV2; d_call: NA; cdr3_length: 11; cdr3_nt: TGTGTGGGGGGAGCCTACAATGAGCAGTTCTTC; cdr3_aa: CVGGAYNEQFF
j_call: TRBJ2-7; v_call: TRBV7-7; d_call: TRBD2; cdr3_length: 14; cdr3_nt: TGTGCTAGCAGCTTTAATAGCGGGAGCAGGGAGCAGTACTTC; cdr3_aa: CASSFNSGSREQYF
j_call: TRBJ2-1; v_call: TRBV4-1; d_call: NA; cdr3_length: 16; cdr3_nt: TGCGCCAGCAGCCAACCTTGGGACTTCTACTACAATGAGCAGTTCTTC; cdr3_aa: CASSQPWDFYYNEQFF
j_call: TRBJ2-5; v_call: TRBV13; d_call: NA; cdr3_length: 14; cdr3_nt: TGTGCCAGCAGTTATGAGGTTTACCAAGAGACCCAGTACTTC; cdr3_aa: CASSYEVYQETQYF
j_call: TRBJ1-1; v_call: TRBV27; d_call: TRBD1; cdr3_length: 15; cdr3_nt: TGTGCCAGCAGTTTGGGGGACAGGGGCCTGGCCGAAGCTTTCTTT; cdr3_aa: CASSLGDRGLAEAFF
j_call: TRBJ2-1; v_call: TRBV23-1; d_call: NA; cdr3_length: 16; cdr3_nt: TGCGCCAGCAGTCAAGCAGGGACTGACTCCTACAATGAGCAGTTCTTC; cdr3_aa: CASSQAGTDSYNEQFF
j_call: TRBJ1-5; v_call: TRBV19; d_call: TRBD1; cdr3_length: 15; cdr3_nt: TGTGCCAGTAGTGCAAGACAGGGGCTCAATCAGCCCCAGCATTTT; cdr3_aa: CASSARQGLNQPQHF
j_call: TRBJ1-2; v_call: TRBV6-6; d_call: NA; cdr3_length: 13; cdr3_nt: TGTGCCAGCATGGGCAGGGAATCGGATGGCTACACCTTC; cdr3_aa: CASMGRESDGYTF
j_call: TRBJ1-5; v_call: TRBV19; d_call: NA; cdr3_length: 17; cdr3_nt: TGTGCCAGTAGTTTCGGGGGGGGCGGTAAAGGCAATCAGCCCCAGCATTTT; cdr3_aa: CASSFGGGGKGNQPQHF
j_call: TRBJ2-7; v_call: TRBV25-1; d_call: TRBD2; cdr3_length: 18; cdr3_nt: TGTGCCAGCAGTCCCCTCGGGTCTCGCGGGAGGACCCCCTACGAGCAGTACTTC; cdr3_aa: CASSPLGSRGRTPYEQYF
j_call: TRBJ2-3; v_call: TRBV4-3; d_call: TRBD2; cdr3_length: 22; cdr3_nt: TGCGCCAGCAGCCAAGATAGGTGGACTAGCGGCGAGCCCCCCATTGGCACAGATACGCAGTATTTT; cdr3_aa: CASSQDRWTSGEPPIGTDTQYF
j_call: TRBJ2-7; v_call: TRBV27; d_call: TRBD1; cdr3_length: 16; cdr3_nt: TGTGCCAACAGTGTCAGCCGACAGGGGGTGCCCTACGAGCAGTACTTC; cdr3_aa: CANSVSRQGVPYEQYF
j_call: TRBJ2-7; v_call: TRBV28; d_call: NA; cdr3_length: 15; cdr3_nt: TGTGCCAGCAGTTTTACGCAGGTTATCTCCTACGAGCAGTACTTC; cdr3_aa: CASSFTQVISYEQYF
j_call: TRBJ2-2; v_call: TRBV7-6; d_call: NA; cdr3_length: 19; cdr3_nt: TGTGCCAGCAGCTTAGCGGGGACTTCTGCGGATGCGAACACCGGGGAGCTGTTTTTT; cdr3_aa: CASSLAGTSADANTGELFF
j_call: TRBJ1-1; v_call: TRBV27; d_call: TRBD1; cdr3_length: 17; cdr3_nt: TGTGCCAGCAGAACGCTGGGACAGGGGGTTATGGACACTGAAGCTTTCTTT; cdr3_aa: CASRTLGQGVMDTEAFF
j_call: TRBJ1-3; v_call: TRBV6-1; d_call: NA; cdr3_length: 16; cdr3_nt: TGTGCCAGCAGTGAAGCGGGAGAATTCACTGGAAACACCATATATTTT; cdr3_aa: CASSEAGEFTGNTIYF
j_call: TRBJ1-2; v_call: TRBV19; d_call: NA; cdr3_length: 13; cdr3_nt: TGTGCCAGTAGTGCCAACTCCCCTTATGGCTACACCTTC; cdr3_aa: CASSANSPYGYTF
j_call: TRBJ2-3; v_call: TRBV27; d_call: NA; cdr3_length: 16; cdr3_nt: TGTGCCAGCAGCTCCCACAGGGTTGTTGGCACAGATACGCAGTATTTT; cdr3_aa: CASSSHRVVGTDTQYF
j_call: TRBJ1-1; v_call: TRBV19; d_call: TRBD1; cdr3_length: 15; cdr3_nt: TGTGCCAGTAGTATAACAGGGGGCCGTCACACTGAAGCTTTCTTT; cdr3_aa: CASSITGGRHTEAFF
j_call: TRBJ2-3; v_call: TRBV28; d_call: TRBD2; cdr3_length: 14; cdr3_nt: TGTGCCACCGGACTAGCGGGGGACACAGATACGCAGTATTTT; cdr3_aa: CATGLAGDTDTQYF
j_call: TRBJ2-7; v_call: TRBV28; d_call: NA; cdr3_length: 13; cdr3_nt: TGTGCCAGCAGAGCCGGGGGGCCCTACGAGCAGTACTTC; cdr3_aa: CASRAGGPYEQYF
j_call: TRBJ2-2; v_call: TRBV27; d_call: TRBD1; cdr3_length: 18; cdr3_nt: TGTGCCAGCAGTTCGAGTGGCCAGGGGGCTACGTACACCGGGGAGCTGTTTTTT; cdr3_aa: CASSSSGQGATYTGELFF
j_call: TRBJ2-7; v_call: TRBV6-6; d_call: TRBD1; cdr3_length: 11; cdr3_nt: TGTGCCAGCAGTGGGACAGTCGAGCAGTACTTC; cdr3_aa: CASSGTVEQYF
j_call: TRBJ2-7; v_call: TRBV7-9; d_call: TRBD2; cdr3_length: 13; cdr3_nt: TGTGCCAGCAGCTTATCGGGACTATACGAGCAGTACTTC; cdr3_aa: CASSLSGLYEQYF
j_call: TRBJ1-2; v_call: TRBV2; d_call: NA; cdr3_length: 14; cdr3_nt: TGTGCCAGCAGTGTCCCGACAGGAGCTTATGGCTACACCTTC; cdr3_aa: CASSVPTGAYGYTF
j_call: TRBJ1-3; v_call: TRBV29-1; d_call: NA; cdr3_length: 12; cdr3_nt: TGCAGCGTAGGGGGGGCTGGAAACACCATATATTTT; cdr3_aa: CSVGGAGNTIYF
j_call: TRBJ2-2; v_call: TRBV5-3; d_call: TRBD1; cdr3_length: 15; cdr3_nt: TGTGCCAGAAGATACGGACAGGGCCACACCGGGGAGCTGTTTTTT; cdr3_aa: CARRYGQGHTGELFF
j_call: TRBJ2-7; v_call: TRBV28; d_call: NA; cdr3_length: 12; cdr3_nt: TGTGCCGCCTTGGACAGCTCTGGCGAGCAGTACTTC; cdr3_aa: CAALDSSGEQYF
j_call: TRBJ2-2; v_call: TRBV4-2; d_call: TRBD2; cdr3_length: 18; cdr3_nt: TGTGCCAGCAGCCATCGAGGGAAAAGCGGGAGAGGTACCGGGGAGCTGTTTTTT; cdr3_aa: CASSHRGKSGRGTGELFF
j_call: TRBJ2-7; v_call: TRBV19; d_call: NA; cdr3_length: 15; cdr3_nt: TGTGCCAGTAGTATAGGAACATACACCTCCTACGAGCAGTACTTC; cdr3_aa: CASSIGTYTSYEQYF
j_call: TRBJ2-7; v_call: TRBV5-1; d_call: TRBD1; cdr3_length: 15; cdr3_nt: TGCGCCAGCAGCCCGAGACAGGGGGCGGCCTACGAGCAGTACTTC; cdr3_aa: CASSPRQGAAYEQYF
j_call: TRBJ2-7; v_call: TRBV14; d_call: NA; cdr3_length: 16; cdr3_nt: TGTGCCAGCAGCCAAGACCCGGGGTTCTTTATCTCCGAGCAGTACTTC; cdr3_aa: CASSQDPGFFISEQYF
j_call: TRBJ1-2; v_call: TRBV11-2; d_call: NA; cdr3_length: 13; cdr3_nt: TGTGCCAGCAGCTCGACGGCGGGGTATGGCTACACCTTC; cdr3_aa: CASSSTAGYGYTF
j_call: TRBJ1-2; v_call: TRBV5-1; d_call: NA; cdr3_length: 13; cdr3_nt: TGCGCCAGCAGATTAACAGTTAACTATGGCTACACCTTC; cdr3_aa: CASRLTVNYGYTF
j_call: TRBJ2-7; v_call: TRBV5-4; d_call: TRBD1; cdr3_length: 15; cdr3_nt: TGTGCCAGCAGCGTGAGACAGGGGGCGCGGTACGAGCAGTACTTC; cdr3_aa: CASSVRQGARYEQYF
j_call: TRBJ1-2; v_call: TRBV11-2; d_call: TRBD1; cdr3_length: 15; cdr3_nt: TGTGCCAGCAGCTTAGAAATAAACAGGGGGCAGGGCTACACCTTC; cdr3_aa: CASSLEINRGQGYTF
j_call: TRBJ2-7; v_call: TRBV10-3; d_call: NA; cdr3_length: 16; cdr3_nt: TGTGCCATCAGTGATAATACTAAGGACGGGGCCTACGAGCAGTACTTC; cdr3_aa: CAISDNTKDGAYEQYF
j_call: TRBJ2-3; v_call: TRBV10-1; d_call: TRBD1; cdr3_length: 14; cdr3_nt: TGCGCCAGCAGTGAGGGGACAGGCACAGATACGCAGTATTTT; cdr3_aa: CASSEGTGTDTQYF
j_call: TRBJ2-5; v_call: TRBV28; d_call: NA; cdr3_length: 15; cdr3_nt: TGTGCCAGCAGTTCGGGACACGATCACCAAGAGACCCAGTACTTC; cdr3_aa: CASSSGHDHQETQYF
j_call: TRBJ2-2; v_call: TRBV10-1; d_call: NA; cdr3_length: 13; cdr3_nt: TGCGCCAGCAGGGCGCGCGGGTCCGGGGAGCTGTTTTTT; cdr3_aa: CASRARGSGELFF
j_call: TRBJ2-3; v_call: TRBV7-8; d_call: TRBD1; cdr3_length: 17; cdr3_nt: TGTGCCAGCAGCTTAGACCGGGACAGGGGTCATTTAGATACGCAGTATTTT; cdr3_aa: CASSLDRDRGHLDTQYF
j_call: TRBJ2-1; v_call: TRBV19; d_call: TRBD2; cdr3_length: 14; cdr3_nt: TGTGCCAGTAGTCATAGCGGGGTCTACAATGAGCAGTTCTTC; cdr3_aa: CASSHSGVYNEQFF
j_call: TRBJ1-2; v_call: TRBV4-1; d_call: TRBD1; cdr3_length: 15; cdr3_nt: TGCGCCAGCAGCCAGGGGTCGACAGGGGCCTATGGCTACACCTTC; cdr3_aa: CASSQGSTGAYGYTF
j_call: TRBJ2-7; v_call: TRBV6-5; d_call: NA; cdr3_length: 15; cdr3_nt: TGTGCCAGCAGTTACAGGAGGACCACCACCTACGAGCAGTACTTC; cdr3_aa: CASSYRRTTTYEQYF
j_call: TRBJ2-1; v_call: TRBV5-1; d_call: TRBD1; cdr3_length: 13; cdr3_nt: TGCGCCAGCAACAGTCCAGGGGGATATGAGCAGTTCTTC; cdr3_aa: CASNSPGGYEQFF
j_call: TRBJ2-7; v_call: TRBV6-1; d_call: TRBD1; cdr3_length: 14; cdr3_nt: TGTGCCAGCAGTGAAAATAGGGACAGCTACGAGCAGTACTTC; cdr3_aa: CASSENRDSYEQYF